In its sample, the clone carrying this TCR beta chain was seen once. This record belongs to a study of blood T cell repertoires in COVID-19. In the study overall: Sources were T cells, B-cell-depleted T cells, or PBMCs; the material itself was cDNA or gDNA.

Clones were read by immunoSEQ multiplex PCR, and TCRdb kept only the in-frame ones, dropping some. This sample has tens of thousands of clones; 90% to 95% occur once, and the top ten carry 3.5% to 4.5%. J gave up 3 bases and V 8 bases, and 9 bases lay outside the gene matches. From germline, CDR1 is WSHSY and CDR2 SAAADI. The CDR3 runs 15 residues. This TCR was sampled from a human donor with active COVID-19. The donor label of this sample is uncertain. Sequencing used peripheral blood. The chain combines TRBV10-2 with TRBJ2-2; TRBD2 matches at 7 bases. The CDR3 region is CASWTPAGDTGELFF. The CDR3 region has the DNA TGCGCCAGCTGGACCCCGGCGGGAGACACCGGGGAGCTGTTTTTT.